This T cell receptor (beta chain) came from a study of glioma-infiltrating T cells after dendritic cell vaccination. The study's findings and limits: Survival was not directly related to TCR clonality in these patients.

Worth noting for this clone: As yet, its antigen is unknown.

The method was immunoSEQ multiplex PCR; TCRdb's version includes in-frame clones alone and lacks a portion of them. The data hold about 90,000 clones, with roughly 80% observed a single time. Described time point: after dendritic cell vaccination, including at tumor progression/relapse. The CDR3 runs to 14 residues. J gave up 1 base and V 7 bases, and 4 bases lay outside the gene matches. The germline V gene has CDR1 MGHDK and CDR2 SYGVNS. The chain carries TRBV25-1 and TRBJ1-1; 9 bases map to TRBD1. The receptor was isolated from a human donor with glioblastoma. The sample here was blood, taken after dendritic cell vaccination. DNA for the CDR3: TGTGCCAGCAAAACGGACAGGGGGAACACTGAAGCTTTCTTT. This codes for CASKTDRGNTEAFF.